One sample yielded the 2 T cell receptor beta chains listed below, sequenced in a study of shared clonotypes between healthy human individuals (TCRdb year 2020). Libraries came from the immunoSEQ multiplex PCR assay. TCRdb obtained this table from immuneACCESS and retained in-frame rearrangements with V and J assigned. These tables miss some clones; where compared with another copy, unresolved V genes account for less than half of the shortfall, and the remainder is unexplained. This sample is represented by 400,000 to 600,000 clones; about 96% of them were singletons. Of the sample, 0.064% is held by the ten largest clones. Specimen: naive CD4+ T cells sorted from blood. Sample cell subset or site, as interpreted from the label and publication: CD45RA+ positively selected. Receptors originate from a woman aged 25 to 39 in good health.

The V gene is TRBV6-5, the J gene TRBJ2-7, with D maybe TRBD1 (6 bases). V shed 7 bases and J shed 2 bases, with 18 bases lying between them. The CDR3 spans 15 residues. Germline CDR1 MNHEY, CDR2 SVGAGI. The CDR3 loop is CASTTGTQYTYEQYF. DNA of the CDR3: TGTGCCAGCACCACCGGGACACAGTACACCTACGAGCAGTACTTC.

This clone has a handful of counts. This chain joins TRBV10-1 and TRBJ2-7, with TRBD2 matching over 14 bases. CDR3 size: 14 residues. Trimming removed 6 bases from V and 10 bases from J; junction bases left unmatched: 8. Germline assignment: CDR1 WNHNN and CDR2 SYGVQD (reference sequence). CDR3 nucleotides: TGCGCCAGCAGCGGGGGACTAGCGGGAGAACACCAGTACTTC. Encoded protein: CASSGGLAGEHQYF.